This passage covers 20 T cell receptor beta chains from one sample sequenced in a study of molecular identifiers for immune sequencing clone quantification. TCRdb fed the PCR reads into MiXCR, producing one record per CDR3 protein. Counted here are 97,000 or so distinct CDR3 sequences, approximately 24% occurring once; the ten biggest clones make up roughly 1%. What was sequenced was naive CD8+ T cells from blood, with Jurkat cell RNA spiked in. Subset meaning: FACS-sorted CD8+CD4-CCR7+CD45RA+ naive T cells. Source of these receptors: a human donor in good health. Some libraries in this study had Jurkat cell RNA spiked in.

Remarks on this clonotype: This may be a read error: a much more frequent sequence differs by one nucleotide. The genes are TRBV27 and TRBJ2-2, with 9 bases identical to TRBD2. This CDR3 is 17 amino acids long. Germline CDR1 MNHEY, CDR2 SMNVEV (reference sequence). The junction had 11 bases not matched to a gene; V was cut back by 4 bases and J by 5 bases. CDR3 nucleotide sequence: TGTGCCAGCAGTTGGGTGGGGGTAGCGGGGGCAACCGGGGAGCTGTTTTTT. Encoded protein: CASSWVGVAGATGELFF.

This clonotype was seen more than once but under ten times. The genes are TRBV3-1 and TRBJ2-1; TRBD2 matches 15 bases. The CDR3 has 20 residues. The germline V gene encodes CDR1 LGHDT and CDR2 YNNKEL (reference sequence). Losses at the gene ends were 4 bases for V and 0 bases for J; bases not matched to a gene: 10. In DNA form, the CDR3 reads TGTGCCAGCAGCCCCGGACTAGCGGGAGGGAAATTACACTCCTACAATGAGCAGTTCTTC. Protein product: CASSPGLAGGKLHSYNEQFF.

This clonotype was picked up many times. The chain has TRBV14 and TRBJ2-7, with 7 bases matching TRBD1. With V trimmed by 1 base and J by 1 base, 4 bases remained unmatched. Per germline, CDR1 SGHDN and CDR2 FVKESK. This CDR3 comprises 15 residues. The CDR3 spells CASSQGTGPSYEQYF. Here the CDR3 DNA reads TGTGCCAGCAGCCAAGGGACAGGTCCGTCCTACGAGCAGTACTTC.

A note on this clonotype: With a much larger clone just one base away, this may be a read error. CDR3 nucleotide sequence: TGTGCCAACAGTACCTTCCGGACAGGGGCGCTGAGATTGGGCACCGGGGAGCTGTTTTTT. This gives the protein CANSTFRTGALRLGTGELFF. The V and J genes are TRBV28 and TRBJ2-2; TRBD1 matches at 9 bases. Germline V gives CDR1 MDHEN, CDR2 SYDVKM. The CDR3 consists of 20 residues.

In its sample, this clonotype was seen once. With a much larger clone just one base away, this may be a read error. The chain employs TRBV7-6 and TRBJ2-1, with D possibly being TRBD1 (5 bases). V was cut by 4 bases and J by 5 bases, with 15 bases left in between. Per germline, CDR1 SGHVS and CDR2 FNYEAQ. CDR3 size: 15 residues. The chain's CDR3 is CASSYPGCRDNEQFF. For the CDR3, the DNA is TGTGCCAGCAGCTACCCAGGGTGCAGGGACAATGAGCAGTTCTTC.

This clonotype was seen repeatedly, ten times or more. The chain uses TRBV7-9 and TRBJ2-7; a possible D gene is TRBD2 (6 bases). The CDR3 is 16 amino acids. V gave up 3 bases and J gave up 4 bases, with 19 bases separating them. Germline CDR1 is SEHNR and CDR2 is FQNEAQ (reference sequence). The CDR3 nucleotides read TGTGCCAGCAGCTTTGGAGGGGCTAGGAGTAAGTACGAGCAGTACTTC. Its protein product is CASSFGGARSKYEQYF.

This clonotype came up many times. The CDR3 reads CASSYEQTYGYTF. In nucleotides, the CDR3 is TGTGCCAGCAGTTACGAACAGACCTATGGCTACACCTTC. The rearrangement joins TRBV6-5 to TRBJ1-2; D remains unclear. Germline-derived CDR1 and CDR2 are MNHEY and SVGAGI. Trimming left V 2 bases short and J 4 bases short, with 8 bases between. The CDR3 totals 13 residues.

Points on this clonotype: A single base separates this from a much larger clone, so it may be a read error. The genes are TRBV19 and TRBJ2-3; the D is unclear. Per germline, CDR1 LNHDA and CDR2 SQIVND (reference sequence). The CDR3 has 12 residues. V dropped 1 base and J dropped 10 bases, with 9 bases sitting between them. CDR3 in DNA: TGTGCCAGTAGTATAGCGCCGGATCCGCAGTATTTT. This encodes CASSIAPDPQYF.

This clonotype came up a few times. This chain joins TRBV6-5 and TRBJ2-1; perhaps TRBD1 as D (7 bases). Germline V gene sequence: CDR1 MNHEY, CDR2 SVGAGI. Trimming stripped 2 bases from V and 8 bases from J, with 13 bases between. The CDR3 consists of 14 residues. This CDR3 is CASSYGSRGDEQFF. The DNA of the CDR3 is TGTGCCAGCAGTTACGGTAGCAGGGGGGATGAGCAGTTCTTC.

The J gene is TRBJ2-7, the V gene TRBV19, with a possible D match to TRBD1 (6 bases). The V gene lost 5 bases and the J gene lost 3 bases, with 11 bases spanning the gap. CDR3 length: 13 residues. Germline CDR1 is LNHDA and CDR2 is SQIVND (reference sequence). The CDR3 DNA reads TGTGCCAGTAGTTCGGACAGTCTCTACGAGCAGTACTTC. It translates to CASSSDSLYEQYF. Looking up the rest from reference TRBV19 and TRBJ2-7 gives the full variable domain: DGGITQSPKYLFRKEGQNVTLSCEQNLNHDAMYWYRQDPGQGLRLIYYSQIVNDFQKGDIAEGYSVSREKKESFPLTVTSAQKNPTAFYLCASSSDSLYEQYFGPGTRLTVT.

There are many counts of this clonotype. The J gene is TRBJ1-1, the V gene TRBV4-1, with D possibly matching TRBD1 (5 bases). This CDR3 is 11 amino acids long. CDR1 and CDR2 (germline): MGHRA, YSYEKL. V dropped 7 bases and J dropped 5 bases, with 8 bases sitting between them. CDR3 nucleotides: TGCGCCAGCACCCGGGGGACTGAAGCTTTCTTT. Encoded protein: CASTRGTEAFF.

This clonotype was seen a handful of times. This clone may be a read error of a much larger clone one base away. The CDR3 does not end in the conserved phenylalanine or tryptophan, so this is likely a read error. The V and J genes are TRBV4-1 and TRBJ2-5; maybe TRBD2 (5 bases). The germline gives CDR1 MGHRA, CDR2 YSYEKL. Deletions cut 0 bases from V and 1 base from J, with 9 bases between. The CDR3 extends over 15 amino acids. The CDR3 region is CASSQDRAVQETQYS. The CDR3, as DNA: TGCGCCAGCAGCCAAGATCGAGCGGTCCAAGAGACCCAGTACTCC.

This clonotype turned up a few times. The gene calls are TRBV27 and TRBJ2-5; 13 nucleotides line up with TRBD2. The CDR3 is made up of 15 amino acids. The germline V gene encodes CDR1 MNHEY and CDR2 SMNVEV (reference sequence). Losses at the gene ends were 5 bases for V and 4 bases for J; bases not matched to a gene: 4. This CDR3 is CASSPGLAGAETQYF. CDR3 coding DNA: TGTGCCAGCAGTCCAGGACTAGCGGGAGCAGAGACCCAGTACTTC.

The rearrangement joins TRBV2 to TRBJ2-5; 9 bases line up with TRBD1. Trimming at V came to 4 bases and at J to 3 bases, leaving 3 bases not matched to a gene. Germline loops: CDR1 SNHLY, CDR2 FYNNEI. The CDR3 is 14 amino acids. The CDR3 bases are TGTGCCAGCAGTGCCCGGACAGGGGAAGAGACCCAGTACTTC. It codes for CASSARTGEETQYF.

Regarding this clonotype: At one of its ends the junction is not consistent with the germline gene, which may arise from a read error. The DNA for the CDR3 is TGTGCCAGCAGTCTGCCGGAGGGCGGGGGTCAGCCCCAGCAGTTT. Its protein product is CASSLPEGGGQPQQF. This chain joins TRBV6-6 and TRBJ1-5; D might be TRBD1 (5 bases). This CDR3 has 15 amino acids. Germline-derived CDR1 and CDR2 are MNHNY and SVGAGI (reference sequence).

Remarks on this clonotype: Just one base apart from a much larger clone, this may be a read error. The missing conserved phenylalanine or tryptophan at the end of this CDR3 makes a read error likely. The chain carries TRBV6-2 or TRBV6-3 and TRBJ2-4, with D tentatively TRBD1 (5 bases). The germline V gene encodes CDR1 MNHEY and CDR2 SVGEGT. Trimming left V 7 bases short and J 5 bases short, with 15 bases between. CDR3 length equals 14 residues. CDR3 in DNA: TGTGCCAGCACCTCGGACAATTACGAAAACATTCAGTACCTC. Amino acid sequence: CASTSDNYENIQYL.

This clonotype was recorded once. Given a much more abundant clone one base away, this may be a read error. This rearrangement joins TRBV14 to TRBJ2-3; D is unclear. The germline gives CDR1 SGHDN, CDR2 FVKESK. Deletions cut 1 base from V and 2 bases from J, with 13 bases between. This CDR3 comprises 16 residues. The CDR3, as DNA: TGTGCCAGCAGCCAAGGGCTAGTGGGATACACAGATACGCAGTATTTT. Encoded protein: CASSQGLVGYTDTQYF.

This clonotype was seen repeatedly, ten times or more. This rearrangement joins TRBV27 to TRBJ2-3, with D possibly being TRBD1 (6 bases). This CDR3 contains 15 residues. Germline CDR1 reads MNHEY; CDR2 reads SMNVEV (reference sequence). The V end lost 3 bases, the J end lost 0 bases, and 10 bases lay between the germline ends. The CDR3 DNA sequence: TGTGCCAGCAGTTTTACAGGGCGAAGCACAGATACGCAGTATTTT. Its translation is CASSFTGRSTDTQYF.

This clonotype has only a few counts. This chain links TRBV19 with TRBJ2-1; 7 nucleotides line up with TRBD1. The CDR3 loop spans 16 amino acids. V trimming: 3 bases; J trimming: 0 bases; junction bases outside the gene matches: 5. Germline V gene lookup returns CDR1 LNHDA and CDR2 SQIVND (reference sequence). CDR3 loop: CASSIVAGGSYNEQFF. The CDR3 nucleotides are TGTGCCAGTAGTATTGTGGCAGGGGGCTCCTACAATGAGCAGTTCTTC.

This clonotype came up many times. CDR3 nucleotides: TGCAGCGCTGGCGGTGAAGCTTTCTTT. Protein sequence: CSAGGEAFF. The chain combines TRBV29-1 with TRBJ1-1, with D hard to call. Trimming took off 7 bases at V and 7 bases at J, with 7 bases between the two ends. The CDR3 sequence is 9 residues long. CDR1 is SQVTM, CDR2 ANQGSEA, per germline.